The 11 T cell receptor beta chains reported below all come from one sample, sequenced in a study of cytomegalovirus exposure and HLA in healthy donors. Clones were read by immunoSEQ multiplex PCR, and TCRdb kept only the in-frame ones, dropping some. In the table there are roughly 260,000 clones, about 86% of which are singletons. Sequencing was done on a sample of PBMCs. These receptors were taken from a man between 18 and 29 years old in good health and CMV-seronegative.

The CDR3 region has the DNA TGTGCCAGCAGCAGGACTAGTAGCCACGAGCAGTACTTC. The encoded protein is CASSRTSSHEQYF. This sequence joins TRBV6-5 and TRBJ2-7; 7 nucleotides line up with TRBD2. Germline assignment: CDR1 MNHEY and CDR2 SVGAGI. Germline trimming cut 6 bases from V and 5 bases from J; bases unmatched to any gene: 7. The CDR3 is made up of 13 amino acids.

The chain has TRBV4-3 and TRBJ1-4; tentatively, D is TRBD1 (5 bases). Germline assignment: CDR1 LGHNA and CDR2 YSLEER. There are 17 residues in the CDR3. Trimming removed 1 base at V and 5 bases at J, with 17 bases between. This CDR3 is CASSQGLGWGLNEKLFF. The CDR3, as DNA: TGCGCCAGCAGCCAAGGGCTCGGCTGGGGCCTGAATGAAAAACTGTTTTTT.

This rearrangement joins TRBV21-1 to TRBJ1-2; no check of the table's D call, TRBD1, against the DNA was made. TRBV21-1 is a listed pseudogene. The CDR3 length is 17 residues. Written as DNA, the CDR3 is TGTGCCAGCAGCAAAGCATATTTGGGCAGGGATTCCTATGGCTACACCTTC. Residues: CASSKAYLGRDSYGYTF.

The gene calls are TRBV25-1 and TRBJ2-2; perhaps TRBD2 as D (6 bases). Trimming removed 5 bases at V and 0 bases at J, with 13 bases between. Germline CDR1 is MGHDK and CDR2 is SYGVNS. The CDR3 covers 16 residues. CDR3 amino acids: CASSPGGLANTGELFF. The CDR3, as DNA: TGTGCCAGCAGTCCCGGGGGACTGGCGAACACCGGGGAGCTGTTTTTT.

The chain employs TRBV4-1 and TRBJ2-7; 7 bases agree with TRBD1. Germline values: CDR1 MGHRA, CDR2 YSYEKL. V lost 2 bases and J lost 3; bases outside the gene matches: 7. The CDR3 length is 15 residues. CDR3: CASSQTPGGGYEQYF. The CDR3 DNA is TGCGCCAGCAGCCAAACCCCAGGGGGTGGCTACGAGCAGTACTTC.

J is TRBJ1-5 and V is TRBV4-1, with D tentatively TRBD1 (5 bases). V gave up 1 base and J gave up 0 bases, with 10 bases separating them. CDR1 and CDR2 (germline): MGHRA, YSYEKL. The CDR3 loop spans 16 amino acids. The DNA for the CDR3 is TGCGCCAGCAGCCAAGTCGGCGACAGTAGCAATCAGCCCCAGCATTTT. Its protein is CASSQVGDSSNQPQHF.

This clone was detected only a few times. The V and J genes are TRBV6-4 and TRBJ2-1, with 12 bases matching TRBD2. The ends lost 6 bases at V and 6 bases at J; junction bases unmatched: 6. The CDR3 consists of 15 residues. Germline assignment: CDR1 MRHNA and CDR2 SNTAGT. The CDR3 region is CASSPASGRANEQFF. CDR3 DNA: TGTGCCAGCAGCCCAGCTAGCGGGAGGGCCAATGAGCAGTTCTTC.

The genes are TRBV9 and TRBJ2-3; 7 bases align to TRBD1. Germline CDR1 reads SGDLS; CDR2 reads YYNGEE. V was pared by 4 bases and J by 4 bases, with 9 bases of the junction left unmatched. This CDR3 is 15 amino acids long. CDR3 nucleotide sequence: TGTGCCAGCAGCATCCGGGACAGCAACCCAGATACGCAGTATTTT. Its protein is CASSIRDSNPDTQYF.

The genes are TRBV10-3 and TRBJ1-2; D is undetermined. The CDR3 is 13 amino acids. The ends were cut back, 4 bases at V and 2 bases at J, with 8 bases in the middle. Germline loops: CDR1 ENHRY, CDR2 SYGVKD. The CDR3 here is CAISGSLNYGYTF. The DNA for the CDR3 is TGTGCCATCAGTGGGTCTTTAAACTATGGCTACACCTTC.

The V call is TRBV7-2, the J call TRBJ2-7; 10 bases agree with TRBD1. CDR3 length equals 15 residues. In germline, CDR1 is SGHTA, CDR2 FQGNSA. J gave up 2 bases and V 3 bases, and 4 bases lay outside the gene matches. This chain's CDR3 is CASSFGTGVTYEQYF. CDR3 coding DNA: TGTGCCAGCAGCTTTGGGACAGGGGTGACCTACGAGCAGTACTTC.

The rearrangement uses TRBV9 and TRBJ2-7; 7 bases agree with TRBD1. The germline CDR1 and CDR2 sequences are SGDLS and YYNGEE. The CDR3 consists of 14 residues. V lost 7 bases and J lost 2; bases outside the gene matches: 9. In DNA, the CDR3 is TGTGCCAGCCTTTCCCGGGACAGAACCTACGAGCAGTACTTC. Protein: CASLSRDRTYEQYF.